The 5 T cell receptor beta chains given below trace back to one sample, sequenced in a study of Tregs in tolerant kidney transplant recipients. Clones were sequenced by immunoSEQ multiplex PCR, and TCRdb holds only the in-frame ones, with some missing. The sample has about 240,000 clones, roughly four fifths seen once. Sequenced: CD4+ T cells from blood. The origin of the receptors is a human donor in good health.

This chain connects TRBV10-3 to TRBJ1-1; 11 positions agree with TRBD1. Germline V gene lookup returns CDR1 ENHRY and CDR2 SYGVKD. V shed 4 bases and J 3 bases; nucleotides not matched to a gene: 7. This CDR3 is built from 16 residues. The DNA for the CDR3 is TGTGCCATCAGTGCGCCGGACAGGGGGCTACACACTGAAGCTTTCTTT. As protein: CAISAPDRGLHTEAFF.

V and J are TRBV20-1 and TRBJ2-7, with no clear D. Germline V gives CDR1 DFQATT, CDR2 SNEGSKA (reference sequence). The CDR3 runs 11 residues. V lost 3 bases to trimming and J lost 7 bases, with 10 bases between them. The CDR3 nucleotides are TGCAGTGCTAGCCCCGGGCCAGAGCAGTACTTC. Translating it yields CSASPGPEQYF.

The chain employs TRBV11-2 and TRBJ2-5; a possible D gene is TRBD1 (6 bases). The length of the CDR3 is 15 residues. V was clipped by 8 bases and J by 1 base, with 17 bases between them. Germline V gene lookup returns CDR1 SGHAT and CDR2 FQNNGV. This CDR3 is CASRSGGSLQETQYF. CDR3 nucleotide sequence: TGTGCCAGCCGTAGTGGGGGCTCCCTCCAAGAGACCCAGTACTTC.

The CDR3 DNA follows: TGTGCCAGCAGTTTATGGAACAGACCACCGAACACCGGGGAGCTGTTTTTT. Translation gives CASSLWNRPPNTGELFF. The V call is TRBV27, the J call TRBJ2-2; no clear D gene. Germline V gives CDR1 MNHEY, CDR2 SMNVEV (reference sequence). The CDR3 has 17 residues. The V end was cut by 1 base, the J end by 0 bases, with 12 bases between.

The chain couples TRBV5-1 to TRBJ2-3, with 14 bases aligning to TRBD2. CDR1 is SGHRS and CDR2 is YFSETQ in the germline V gene. V lost 4 bases and J lost 4; bases outside the gene matches: 5. CDR3 length: 16 amino acids. The CDR3 sequence is CASSKGLAGGSDTQYF. The CDR3 DNA sequence: TGCGCCAGCAGCAAAGGACTAGCGGGGGGCTCAGATACGCAGTATTTT.